The 23 T cell receptor beta chains presented below share a single source sample, sequenced in a study of beta chain features in type 1 diabetes. Reverse transcribing all isolated RNA meant expressed TCRB transcripts were sequenced. Produced via immunoSEQ multiplex PCR; TCRdb's table is partial and in-frame only. Of under 400,000 clones listed, over 9.5% are singletons. Sequencing was performed on naive CD4+ T cells from blood. Receptor source: a man in his late teens or twenties in good health.

The chain has TRBV13 and TRBJ2-7, with D tentatively TRBD2 (5 bases). V gave up 0 bases and J gave up 2 bases, with 14 bases separating them. The CDR3 is 16 residues long. Germline assignment: CDR1 PRHDT and CDR2 FYEKMQ (reference sequence). CDR3 amino acids: CASSLGALGTTYEQYF. The CDR3 nucleotides are TGTGCCAGCAGCTTAGGAGCACTAGGTACCACCTACGAGCAGTACTTC.

This chain links TRBV7-2 with TRBJ1-5; the match to TRBD1 covers 8 bases. CDR3 length: 13 amino acids. Trimming at V came to 6 bases and at J to 5 bases, leaving 3 bases not matched to a gene. The germline V gene has CDR1 SGHTA and CDR2 FQGNSA. Here the CDR3 reads CASRSTGDQPQHF. The CDR3, as DNA: TGTGCCAGCAGGTCGACAGGGGATCAGCCCCAGCATTTT. Based on the CDR3 plus reference TRBV7-2 and TRBJ1-5, the full variable domain is GAGVSQSPSNKVTEKGKDVELRCDPISGHTALYWYRQSLGQGLEFLIYFQGNSAPDKSGLPSDRFSAERTGGSVSTLTIQRTQQEDSAVYLCASRSTGDQPQHFGDGTRLSIL.

This clone occurred a few times. The chain uses TRBV28 and TRBJ2-1, with 7 bases identical to TRBD2. The CDR3 sequence is 15 residues long. Germline CDR1 MDHEN, CDR2 SYDVKM. Trimming cost V 2 bases and J 4 bases; bases outside gene matches: 5. CDR3 bases: TGTGCCAGCAGTTTAGGAGGACTAGAATACAATGAGCAGTTCTTC. It codes for CASSLGGLEYNEQFF.

The rearrangement uses TRBV12-5 and TRBJ2-7; TRBD2 agrees at 13 bases. Germline CDR1 LGHNT, CDR2 FRNRAP. The CDR3 totals 17 residues. V trimming: 2 bases; J trimming: 2 bases; junction bases outside the gene matches: 6. CDR3 in amino acids: CASGLSLGTSGTYEQYF. The DNA of the CDR3 is TGTGCTAGTGGTTTGTCCCTGGGGACTAGCGGGACCTACGAGCAGTACTTC.

This clone showed up just a few times. The chain recombines TRBV28 with TRBJ2-7, with D maybe TRBD1 (5 bases). V was cut by 8 bases and J by 1 base, with 6 bases left in between. The CDR3 is 11 residues long. CDR1 is MDHEN and CDR2 is SYDVKM in the germline V gene. CDR3 residues: CASAGSYEQYF. The CDR3 region has the DNA TGTGCCAGCGCAGGGTCCTACGAGCAGTACTTC.

V usage is TRBV7-2 and J usage is TRBJ2-1; D remains unclear. Germline V lookup: CDR1 SGHTA, CDR2 FQGNSA. The CDR3 runs to 14 residues. V was shortened by 6 bases and J by 10 bases, with 19 bases between the two germline ends. This chain's CDR3 is CASSRSSTVGEQFF. For the CDR3, the DNA is TGTGCCAGCAGTCGTAGCTCCACGGTTGGGGAGCAGTTCTTC.

This clone was seen only a few times. This chain connects TRBV30 to TRBJ1-2; D gene uncertain. CDR1 GTSNPN and CDR2 SVGIG come from the germline V gene (reference sequence). CDR3 length: 13 residues. Trimming pared 1 base from V and 1 base from J, leaving 7 bases between. The CDR3 reads CAWSAAVNYGYTF. In DNA, the CDR3 is TGTGCCTGGAGTGCCGCAGTTAACTATGGCTACACCTTC.

J is TRBJ2-2 and V is TRBV7-9; D is ambiguous. The CDR3 is 9 amino acids. The V gene's germline CDR1 is SEHNR and CDR2 FQNEAQ (reference sequence). V was pared by 5 bases and J by 13 bases, with 5 bases between. The CDR3: CASSPGLFF. In nucleotides, the CDR3 is TGTGCCAGCAGCCCAGGGCTGTTTTTT.

This clone was found once. The chain couples TRBV9 to TRBJ1-2; 8 bases line up with TRBD1. CDR3 length equals 15 residues. Germline lookup yields CDR1 SGDLS and CDR2 YYNGEE. The junction had 10 bases not matched to a gene; V was cut back by 3 bases and J by 6 bases. This chain's CDR3 is CASSATNQGAHGYTF. The CDR3 nucleotides read TGTGCCAGCAGCGCAACTAATCAGGGGGCGCATGGCTACACCTTC.

A few counts support this clone. CDR3 amino acids: CASSLSGILFF. The CDR3 DNA sequence: TGTGCCAGCAGTTTGTCAGGCATACTGTTTTTT. The chain is built from TRBV28 and TRBJ1-4; no firm D call. V was clipped by 3 bases and J by 13 bases, with 9 bases between them. The CDR3 sequence is 11 residues long. Germline assignment: CDR1 MDHEN and CDR2 SYDVKM.

The chain combines TRBV12-2 with TRBJ2-1; TRBD2 is the table's D call and was not checked against the DNA. TRBV12-2 is a pseudogene segment. This CDR3 has 17 amino acids. The CDR3, as DNA: TGTGCAAGTCGCTTGGGGACTAGCGGGTCAACCTACAATGAGCAGTTCTTC. This sequence encodes CASRLGTSGSTYNEQFF.

The CDR3 region is CASSLTANTGELFF. The CDR3 DNA sequence: TGTGCCAGCAGCTTGACAGCGAACACCGGGGAGCTGTTTTTT. The chain employs TRBV11-3 and TRBJ2-2, with D maybe TRBD1 (5 bases). This CDR3 comprises 14 residues. V was trimmed by 3 bases and J by 0 bases, leaving 5 bases between them. In germline, CDR1 is SGHNT, CDR2 YENEEA.

V usage is TRBV27 and J usage is TRBJ2-7; D call uncertain. The CDR3 loop spans 11 amino acids. The V gene's germline CDR1 is MNHEY and CDR2 SMNVEV (reference sequence). V shed 3 bases and J shed 6 bases, with 6 bases lying between them. CDR3: CASSFQREQYF. CDR3 sequence (DNA): TGTGCCAGCAGTTTTCAGCGCGAGCAGTACTTC.

This sequence joins TRBV9 and TRBJ2-5; TRBD2 matches 9 bases. The CDR3 extends over 16 amino acids. Trimming cost V 0 bases and J 1 base; bases outside gene matches: 4. Germline lookup yields CDR1 SGDLS and CDR2 YYNGEE. The CDR3 sequence is CASSVAVAGAQETQYF. CDR3 DNA: TGTGCCAGCAGCGTAGCGGTAGCGGGGGCCCAAGAGACCCAGTACTTC.

This clone was observed a few times. This chain uses TRBV5-1 with TRBJ2-5, with TRBD2 identical over 12 bases. Germline loops: CDR1 SGHRS, CDR2 YFSETQ. The CDR3 is 17 amino acids. The V segment lost 0 bases and the J segment 5 bases; nucleotides outside the gene matches: 8. In DNA, the CDR3 is TGCGCCAGCAGCTTGGGTGCCGCTAGCGGGGGGGCCGAGACCCAGTACTTC. Translating gives CASSLGAASGGAETQYF.

This clone was counted only a few times. The chain carries TRBV14 and TRBJ2-7; D might be TRBD1 (6 bases). Trimming pared 1 base from V and 3 bases from J, leaving 10 bases between. The CDR3 extends over 14 amino acids. Germline CDR1 is SGHDN and CDR2 is FVKESK. CDR3 in DNA: TGTGCCAGCAGCCAAGTCGCAGGGGTCTACGAGCAGTACTTC. Translating gives CASSQVAGVYEQYF.

The gene calls are TRBV9 and TRBJ1-2; TRBD1 is a possible D gene (5 bases). V was clipped by 0 bases and J by 13 bases, with 16 bases between them. The germline gives CDR1 SGDLS, CDR2 YYNGEE. The CDR3 runs 13 residues. Here the CDR3 reads CASSVVTGSDCTF. The CDR3 DNA follows: TGTGCCAGCAGCGTAGTTACAGGTTCAGACTGCACCTTC.

The V call is TRBV9, the J call TRBJ1-1, with 8 bases matching TRBD1. V lost 2 bases and J lost 6; bases outside the gene matches: 6. This CDR3 region has 14 residues. CDR1 is SGDLS, CDR2 YYNGEE, per germline. Here the CDR3 reads CASSVSGGPAEAFF. The CDR3 DNA follows: TGTGCCAGCAGCGTTTCAGGGGGCCCGGCTGAAGCTTTCTTT.

This clone came up once. The V gene is TRBV2, the J gene TRBJ2-7, with 7 bases fitting TRBD2. Germline assignment: CDR1 SNHLY and CDR2 FYNNEI. V gave up 5 bases and J gave up 1 base; unmatched junction bases: 5. The CDR3 is made up of 14 amino acids. Here the CDR3 reads CASSRLAASYEQYF. For the CDR3, the DNA is TGTGCCAGCAGTAGACTAGCAGCTTCCTACGAGCAGTACTTC.

The chain combines TRBV5-1 with TRBJ1-6; D is undetermined. V lost 6 bases to trimming and J lost 8 bases, with 15 bases between them. The germline CDR1 and CDR2 sequences are SGHRS and YFSETQ. The CDR3 consists of 14 residues. The CDR3 reads CASTPSGPDSPLHF. The CDR3, as DNA: TGCGCCAGCACCCCTAGCGGGCCTGATTCACCCCTCCACTTT.

The V and J genes are TRBV7-3 and TRBJ2-3; maybe TRBD1 (6 bases). Germline V gives CDR1 SGHTA, CDR2 FQGTGA. The CDR3 extends over 14 amino acids. Trimming left V 1 base short and J 3 bases short, with 8 bases between. The DNA for the CDR3 is TGTGCCAGCAGCTTAAGTCAGGGGACAGATACGCAGTATTTT. Its translation is CASSLSQGTDTQYF. Based on the CDR3 plus reference TRBV7-3 and TRBJ2-3, the full variable domain is GAGVSQTPSNKVTEKGKYVELRCDPISGHTALYWYRQSLGQGPEFLIYFQGTGAADDSGLPNDRFFAVRPEGSVSTLKIQRTERGDSAVYLCASSLSQGTDTQYFGPGTRLTVL.

The table lists this clone with a few counts. This chain connects TRBV18 to TRBJ2-7, with D possibly being TRBD1 (6 bases). CDR1 KGHSH and CDR2 LQKENI come from the germline V gene. Deletions cut 3 bases from V and 3 bases from J, with 9 bases between. The CDR3 loop spans 13 amino acids. CDR3 region: CASSPAGDYEQYF. The CDR3 region has the DNA TGTGCCAGCTCACCCGCAGGGGACTACGAGCAGTACTTC.

The chain joins TRBV13 to TRBJ1-2; D ambiguous. Germline CDR1 is PRHDT and CDR2 is FYEKMQ (reference sequence). V lost 4 bases to trimming and J lost 5 bases, with 8 bases between them. This CDR3 contains 12 residues. The CDR3 reads CASSSPRYGYTF. The CDR3 DNA reads as TGTGCCAGCAGCTCCCCCAGGTATGGCTACACCTTC.